What follows is one TCR beta chain and its context. Sequencing was performed with immunoSEQ multiplex PCR; in TCRdb, only in-frame clones are kept and a portion is missing. Of 2,500,000 or so clones in the sample, 90% to 95% are singletons; the top ten hold 0.14%. V lost 1 base and J 6 bases, leaving 13 bases between the germline ends. CDR3 length: 14 residues. The germline gives CDR1 SGHTA, CDR2 FQGNSA. This record belongs to a study of shared clonotypes between healthy human individuals. Study background: CD4 naive cells filled three plates per donor, CD4 memory three, CD8 naive two and CD8 memory one.

This chain joins TRBV7-2 and TRBJ2-7, with D hard to call. Sequencing was performed on naive CD4+ T cells sorted from blood. Subset here: CD45RA+ positively selected. This receptor was taken from a man aged 18 to 30 in good health. The CDR3: CASSLVSVSGEQYF. CDR3 nucleotides: TGTGCCAGCAGCTTAGTCTCTGTTTCGGGCGAGCAGTACTTC. The complete variable domain, with remaining parts taken from reference TRBV7-2 and TRBJ2-7, reads GAGVSQSPSNKVTEKGKDVELRCDPISGHTALYWYRQSLGQGLEFLIYFQGNSAPDKSGLPSDRFSAERTGGSVSTLTIQRTQQEDSAVYLCASSLVSVSGEQYFGPGTRLTVT.